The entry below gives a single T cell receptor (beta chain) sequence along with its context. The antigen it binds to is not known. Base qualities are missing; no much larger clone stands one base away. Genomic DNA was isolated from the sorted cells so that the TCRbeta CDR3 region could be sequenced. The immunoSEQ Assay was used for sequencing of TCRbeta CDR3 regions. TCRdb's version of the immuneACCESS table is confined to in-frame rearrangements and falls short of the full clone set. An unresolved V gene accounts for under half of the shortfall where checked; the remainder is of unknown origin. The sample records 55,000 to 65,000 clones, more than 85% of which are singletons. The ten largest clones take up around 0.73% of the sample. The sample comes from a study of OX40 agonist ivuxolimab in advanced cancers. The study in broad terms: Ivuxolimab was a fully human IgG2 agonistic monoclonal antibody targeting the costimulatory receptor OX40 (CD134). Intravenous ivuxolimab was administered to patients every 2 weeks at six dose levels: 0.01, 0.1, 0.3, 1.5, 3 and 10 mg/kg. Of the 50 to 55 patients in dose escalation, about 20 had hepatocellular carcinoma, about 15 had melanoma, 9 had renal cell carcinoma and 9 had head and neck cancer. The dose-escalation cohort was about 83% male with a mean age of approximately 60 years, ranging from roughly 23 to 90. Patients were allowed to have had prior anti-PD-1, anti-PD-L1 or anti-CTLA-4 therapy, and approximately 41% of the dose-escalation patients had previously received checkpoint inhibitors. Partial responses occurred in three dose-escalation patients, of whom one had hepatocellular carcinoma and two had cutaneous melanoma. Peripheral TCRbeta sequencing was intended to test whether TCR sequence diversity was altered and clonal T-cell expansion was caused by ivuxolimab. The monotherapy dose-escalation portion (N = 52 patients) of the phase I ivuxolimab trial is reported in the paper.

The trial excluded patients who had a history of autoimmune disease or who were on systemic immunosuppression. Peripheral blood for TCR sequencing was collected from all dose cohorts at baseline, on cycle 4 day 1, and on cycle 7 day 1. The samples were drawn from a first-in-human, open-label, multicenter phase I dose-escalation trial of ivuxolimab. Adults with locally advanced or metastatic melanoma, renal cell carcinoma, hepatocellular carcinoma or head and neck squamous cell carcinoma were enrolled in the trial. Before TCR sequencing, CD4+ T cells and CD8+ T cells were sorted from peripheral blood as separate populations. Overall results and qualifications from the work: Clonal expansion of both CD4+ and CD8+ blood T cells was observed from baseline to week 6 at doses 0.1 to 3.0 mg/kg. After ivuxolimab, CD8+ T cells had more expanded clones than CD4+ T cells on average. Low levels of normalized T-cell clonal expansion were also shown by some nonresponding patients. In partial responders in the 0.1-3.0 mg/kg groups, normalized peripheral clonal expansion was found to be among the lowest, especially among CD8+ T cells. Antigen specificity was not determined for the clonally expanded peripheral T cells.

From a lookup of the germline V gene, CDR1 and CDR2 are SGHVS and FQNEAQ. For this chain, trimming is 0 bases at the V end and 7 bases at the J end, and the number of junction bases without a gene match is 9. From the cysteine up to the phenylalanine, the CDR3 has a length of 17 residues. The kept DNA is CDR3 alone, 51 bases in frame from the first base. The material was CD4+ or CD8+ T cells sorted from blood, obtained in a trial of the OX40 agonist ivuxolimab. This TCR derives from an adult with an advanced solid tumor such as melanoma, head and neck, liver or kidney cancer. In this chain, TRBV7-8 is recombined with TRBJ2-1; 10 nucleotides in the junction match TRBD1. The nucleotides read TGTGCCAGCAGCTTAGCACCATGGGACAGGGGTAGGAATGAGCAGTTCTTC. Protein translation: CASSLAPWDRGRNEQFF.